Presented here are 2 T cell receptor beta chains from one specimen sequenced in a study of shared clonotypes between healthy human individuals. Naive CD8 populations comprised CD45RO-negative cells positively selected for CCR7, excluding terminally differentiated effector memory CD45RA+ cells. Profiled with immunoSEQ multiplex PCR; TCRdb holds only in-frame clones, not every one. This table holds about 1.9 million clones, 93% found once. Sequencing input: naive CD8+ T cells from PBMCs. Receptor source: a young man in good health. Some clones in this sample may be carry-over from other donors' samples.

For the CDR3, the DNA is TGTGCCAGCAGCTTGTTCGACACGGGAGGATACTACAATGAGCAGTTCTTC. As protein: CASSLFDTGGYYNEQFF. V gene TRBV5-4 combines with J gene TRBJ2-1, with 7 bases matching TRBD2. There are 17 residues in the CDR3. The germline V gene encodes CDR1 SGHNT and CDR2 YYREEE (reference sequence). After removal of 1 base from V and 3 bases from J, the junction contained 10 bases not matched to a gene.

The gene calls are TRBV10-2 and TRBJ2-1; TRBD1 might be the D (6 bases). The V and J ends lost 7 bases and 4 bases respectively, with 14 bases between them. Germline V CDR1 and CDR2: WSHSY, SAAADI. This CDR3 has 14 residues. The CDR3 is CASKDGTGYNEQFF. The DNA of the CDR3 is TGCGCCAGCAAGGACGGCACAGGGTACAATGAGCAGTTCTTC.